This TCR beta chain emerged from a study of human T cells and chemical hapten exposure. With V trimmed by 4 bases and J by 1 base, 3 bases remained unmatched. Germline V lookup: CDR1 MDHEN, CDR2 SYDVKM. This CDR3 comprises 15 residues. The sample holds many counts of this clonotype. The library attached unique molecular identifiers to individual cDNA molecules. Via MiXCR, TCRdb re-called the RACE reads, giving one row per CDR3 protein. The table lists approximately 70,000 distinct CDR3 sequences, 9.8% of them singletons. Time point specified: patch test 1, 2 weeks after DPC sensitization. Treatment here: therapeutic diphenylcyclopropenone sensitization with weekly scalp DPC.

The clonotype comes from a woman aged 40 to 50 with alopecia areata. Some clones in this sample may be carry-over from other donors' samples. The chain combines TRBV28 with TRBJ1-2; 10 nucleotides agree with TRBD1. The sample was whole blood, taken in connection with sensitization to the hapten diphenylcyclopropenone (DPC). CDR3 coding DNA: TGTGCCAGCAGTTCCGGACAGGGGGTTAACTATGGCTACACCTTC. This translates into CASSSGQGVNYGYTF.